Below are 8 T cell receptor beta chains sequenced from a single sample in a study of cytomegalovirus exposure and HLA in healthy donors. The PCR was carried out with 60 Vbeta primers and 13 Jbeta primers. The data were produced by immunoSEQ multiplex PCR, yet TCRdb's version contains in-frame clones alone and is incomplete. The table lists around 120,000 clones, 82% of them singletons. Sequencing was carried out using PBMCs. Receptor source: a male donor in good health and CMV-seropositive.

This clone was seen more than once but under ten times. The CDR3 here is CASRAGQDLNYGYTF. CDR3 DNA sequence: TGTGCCAGCAGGGCGGGACAGGACCTAAACTATGGCTACACCTTC. This sequence joins TRBV28 and TRBJ1-2; TRBD1 matches 8 bases. Looked up from germline, CDR1 is MDHEN and CDR2 is SYDVKM. The V segment lost 6 bases and the J segment 2 bases; nucleotides outside the gene matches: 8. This CDR3 contains 15 residues.

The rearrangement links TRBV7-9 to TRBJ2-7; 8 nucleotides align to TRBD1. The germline V gene has CDR1 SEHNR and CDR2 FQNEAQ (reference sequence). The CDR3 extends over 14 amino acids. V shed 3 bases, J shed 3 bases, and the junction held 4 bases outside the gene matches. CDR3 DNA: TGTGCCAGCAGCTTGGGGACAGGCAACTACGAGCAGTACTTC. Protein: CASSLGTGNYEQYF.

The chain joins TRBV19 to TRBJ2-2; perhaps TRBD1 as D (6 bases). The germline CDR1 and CDR2 sequences are LNHDA and SQIVND (reference sequence). With 6 bases removed from V and 5 bases from J, the gap between germline ends came to 10 bases. This CDR3 has 13 residues. CDR3 residues: CASSRTATGELFF. CDR3 in DNA: TGTGCCAGTAGCCGGACAGCTACCGGGGAGCTGTTTTTT.

The chain's CDR3 is CASSGTALEKLFF. The DNA of the CDR3 is TGCGCCAGCAGCGGGACAGCCTTAGAAAAACTGTTTTTT. This chain connects TRBV5-1 to TRBJ1-4; 7 nucleotides align to TRBD1. V trimming: 4 bases; J trimming: 8 bases; junction bases outside the gene matches: 5. The CDR3 is 13 amino acids. CDR1 SGHRS and CDR2 YFSETQ come from the germline V gene.

Concerning this clone: At one boundary the junction diverges from the germline segment, which might be a read error. The J gene is TRBJ1-5, the V gene TRBV11-2; TRBD1 matches at 7 bases. CDR3 length: 12 residues. The germline V gene has CDR1 SGHAT and CDR2 FQNNGV. The CDR3 DNA is TGTGCCAGCAGCTTCCCGGGACAGCGCCAGCATTTT. Translation gives CASSFPGQRQHF.

V usage is TRBV7-6 and J usage is TRBJ2-4, with D possibly matching TRBD2 (6 bases). Germline assignment: CDR1 SGHVS and CDR2 FNYEAQ. V was pared by 5 bases and J by 12 bases, with 17 bases between. The CDR3 covers 13 residues. CDR3 loop: CASSHELGGCQYF. The CDR3 DNA follows: TGTGCCAGCAGCCACGAGCTGGGGGGTTGTCAGTACTTC.

The V call is TRBV4-2, the J call TRBJ2-7; D is perhaps TRBD2 (6 bases). Germline V gene data show CDR1 as LGHNA and CDR2 as YNFKEQ. The CDR3 totals 15 residues. V lost 1 base, J lost 2 bases, and 12 bases lay in between. In nucleotides, the CDR3 is TGTGCCAGCAGCCAAGCCCCAGGGAGGACCTACGAGCAGTACTTC. Encoded protein: CASSQAPGRTYEQYF.

The chain employs TRBV27 and TRBJ2-7; TRBD2 might be the D (5 bases). CDR3 length equals 13 residues. Germline assignment: CDR1 MNHEY and CDR2 SMNVEV (reference sequence). Deletions cut 2 bases from V and 2 bases from J, with 7 bases between. CDR3 bases: TGTGCCAGCAGTTTACGGGGAACCTACGAGCAGTACTTC. Its protein product is CASSLRGTYEQYF.